The clone carrying this TCR beta chain was seen once. Original processing notes: Nucleated cell counts were estimated from reference gene primer amplification. The repertoire was sequenced with immunoSEQ multiplex PCR; TCRdb's copy has only in-frame clones and lacks some. From that table come the V and J calls and clone size; the DNA was used to work out D and trimming. Here the sample spans some 130,000 clones, around nine tenths being singletons. The data stem from a study of blood T cell repertoires in COVID-19. Whole-study context: Some COVID-19 samples were acute and others convalescent; all came from the United States, Italy and Spain.

Seattle patients were enrolled during active infection and followed longitudinally. The V gene end was trimmed by 0 bases and the J gene end by 7 bases; junction bases not matched to a gene: 9. Per germline, CDR1 SGHNT and CDR2 YYREEE (reference sequence). CDR3 length: 16 residues. This chain uses TRBV5-4 with TRBJ2-2; TRBD2 matches at 7 bases. This clonotype was sampled from a man between 60 and 75 years old with COVID-19, enrolled during active disease. The material sequenced was peripheral blood. The CDR3: CASSLDLQRGGGELFF. CDR3 coding DNA: TGTGCCAGCAGCTTGGATCTCCAGCGGGGCGGCGGGGAGCTGTTTTTT.